Following are 21 T cell receptor beta chains from one sample sequenced in a study of identical twins. TCRdb recomputed calls from the 5' RACE reads with MiXCR, one row per CDR3 protein. The data contain some 500,000 distinct CDR3 sequences, about 20% of them singletons. These data are also associated with another study on T cells expressing NK-cell markers.

The sequenced sample was CD4+ T cells sorted from blood. These receptors originate from a woman aged 18-29 years in good health.

The sample holds a few counts of this clonotype. The chain recombines TRBV9 with TRBJ2-3; D is ambiguous. Germline V gene data show CDR1 as SGDLS and CDR2 as YYNGEE. With 0 bases removed from V and 1 base from J, the gap between germline ends came to 3 bases. The CDR3 runs to 13 residues. The CDR3 reads CASSVGRTDTQYF. CDR3 DNA: TGTGCCAGCAGCGTAGGTCGCACAGATACGCAGTATTTT.

The rearrangement joins TRBV23-1 to TRBJ2-7, with D tentatively TRBD2 (5 bases). TRBV23-1 is treated as an ORF (open reading frame) with a function not yet certain. The CDR3 sequence is 20 residues long. V lost 2 bases and J lost 5, with 31 bases in between. The CDR3 nucleotides read TGCGCCAGCAGTCAACTCGGTTGGGGTCGGGCGGCCCGGACTCGGGACGAGCAGTACTTC. Its protein product is CASSQLGWGRAARTRDEQYF.

This clonotype turned up a few times. The chain joins TRBV5-1 to TRBJ1-5; no firm D call. Per germline, CDR1 SGHRS and CDR2 YFSETQ. Trimming shortened V by 0 bases and J by 11 bases, and 9 bases separated the two germline ends. The CDR3 spans 12 residues. The CDR3 here is CASSLDGSTQHF. CDR3 sequence (DNA): TGCGCCAGCAGCTTGGACGGGAGTACCCAGCATTTT.

This clonotype was seen repeatedly, ten times or more. The chain is built from TRBV5-1 and TRBJ2-7; TRBD2 is a possible D gene (6 bases). The CDR3 contains 16 residues. V dropped 0 bases and J dropped 0 bases, with 13 bases sitting between them. Per germline, CDR1 SGHRS and CDR2 YFSETQ. The CDR3 sequence: CASSLEPGLRSYEQYF. DNA of the CDR3: TGCGCCAGCAGCTTGGAGCCGGGACTTCGCTCCTACGAGCAGTACTTC. Full variable domain (rest looked up from reference TRBV5-1 and TRBJ2-7): KAGVTQTPRYLIKTRGQQVTLSCSPISGHRSVSWYQQTPGQGLQFLFEYFSETQRNKGNFPGRFSGRQFSNSRSEMNVSTLELGDSALYLCASSLEPGLRSYEQYFGPGTRLTVT.

J is TRBJ2-5 and V is TRBV11-1; perhaps TRBD1 as D (7 bases). V shed 2 bases and J shed 5 bases, with 24 bases lying between them. Germline CDR1 and CDR2: SGHAT and FQDESV (reference sequence). CDR3 length equals 18 residues. CDR3 DNA: TGTGCCAGCAGCTTAACTACAGGACTACTCACACAGGGGGAGACCCAGTACTTC. This encodes CASSLTTGLLTQGETQYF.

This clonotype has a handful of counts. The V call is TRBV5-5, the J call TRBJ2-3, with 7 bases fitting TRBD2. The germline V gene encodes CDR1 SGHKS and CDR2 YYEKEE (reference sequence). The V segment lost 0 bases and the J segment 5 bases; nucleotides outside the gene matches: 3. The CDR3 length is 14 residues. The CDR3 is CASSLGGSVDTQYF. The CDR3 region has the DNA TGTGCCAGCAGCTTGGGCGGGAGCGTAGATACGCAGTATTTT.

V usage is TRBV20-1 and J usage is TRBJ2-7; possibly TRBD1 for D (6 bases). CDR1 and CDR2 (germline): DFQATT, SNEGSKA (reference sequence). The CDR3 has 14 residues. V shed 0 bases and J shed 2 bases, with 11 bases lying between them. Here the CDR3 reads CSARDDRLTYEQYF. CDR3 coding DNA: TGCAGTGCTAGAGACGACAGGTTAACCTACGAGCAGTACTTC.

The V gene is TRBV5-4, the J gene TRBJ1-1; TRBD1 is a possible D gene (6 bases). Per germline, CDR1 SGHNT and CDR2 YYREEE (reference sequence). This CDR3 spans 18 amino acids. Trimming took off 3 bases at V and 0 bases at J, with 21 bases between the two ends. CDR3 protein: CASSSKSQIRDMNTEAFF. CDR3 bases: TGTGCCAGCAGCTCCAAAAGTCAGATTAGGGACATGAACACTGAAGCTTTCTTT.

This clonotype appeared many times. V is TRBV5-6 and J is TRBJ1-1; no clear D. Trimming took off 2 bases at V and 0 bases at J, with 11 bases between the two ends. This CDR3 contains 15 residues. Per the germline V gene, CDR1 is SGHDT and CDR2 is YYEEEE. The CDR3 sequence: CASSFDQHVNTEAFF. As DNA, the CDR3 is TGTGCCAGCAGCTTTGATCAACATGTGAACACTGAAGCTTTCTTT.

The chain carries TRBV20-1 and TRBJ2-5; 7 nucleotides align to TRBD2. CDR1 DFQATT and CDR2 SNEGSKA come from the germline V gene (reference sequence). CDR3 length: 15 residues. The V segment lost 3 bases and the J segment 0 bases; nucleotides outside the gene matches: 7. Written as DNA, the CDR3 is TGCAGTGCTAGTGGCCCAGCGGGGTACCAAGAGACCCAGTACTTC. This encodes CSASGPAGYQETQYF.

This clonotype was recorded many times. The chain uses TRBV15 and TRBJ2-5; 9 bases agree with TRBD2. This CDR3 is 19 amino acids long. Germline trimming cut 0 bases from V and 4 bases from J; bases unmatched to any gene: 15. From germline, CDR1 is LNHNV and CDR2 YYDKDF (reference sequence). The CDR3 DNA reads TGTGCCACCAGCAGAGAGGGTCGTATAAGAGCGGGGGGAAGAGAGACCCAGTACTTC. Translated, it gives CATSREGRIRAGGRETQYF.

This clonotype was seen only a few times. The V and J genes are TRBV20-1 and TRBJ2-3; D gene unclear. Trimming removed 3 bases from V and 0 bases from J, with 13 bases in between. Germline V gene sequence: CDR1 DFQATT, CDR2 SNEGSKA (reference sequence). This CDR3 spans 15 amino acids. CDR3 nucleotides: TGCAGTGCTAGGGATCCTCTTTCTAGCACAGATACGCAGTATTTT. This codes for CSARDPLSSTDTQYF.

As regards this clonotype: Being one base from a much bigger clone, this may be a read error. The chain is built from TRBV29-1 and TRBJ2-1; a possible D gene is TRBD1 (5 bases). CDR1 is SQVTM and CDR2 is ANQGSEA in the germline V gene. CDR3 length equals 11 residues. The CDR3, as DNA: TGCAGCGCGGACAAGGGGAATGAGCGGTTCTTC. This gives the protein CSADKGNERFF.

V and J are TRBV13 and TRBJ2-5; tentative D call: TRBD1 (6 bases). This CDR3 is 14 amino acids long. Trimming took 3 bases from V and 3 from J, leaving 11 bases between them. Germline-derived CDR1 and CDR2 are PRHDT and FYEKMQ (reference sequence). CDR3 nucleotide sequence: TGTGCCAGCAGCTTGACCGGGACAAAAGAGACCCAGTACTTC. This codes for CASSLTGTKETQYF.

This clonotype was found a few times. The chain combines TRBV12-5 with TRBJ1-4; possibly TRBD1 for D (5 bases). The germline V gene encodes CDR1 LGHNT and CDR2 FRNRAP. V dropped 4 bases and J dropped 3 bases, with 15 bases sitting between them. This CDR3 is 16 amino acids long. The CDR3 reads CASGSHSGGANEKLFF. The CDR3 nucleotides are TGTGCTAGTGGTTCTCATTCGGGGGGGGCTAATGAAAAACTGTTTTTT.

V usage is TRBV27 and J usage is TRBJ2-3; 7 nucleotides match TRBD2. This CDR3 contains 15 residues. In germline, CDR1 is MNHEY, CDR2 SMNVEV (reference sequence). V dropped 3 bases and J dropped 1; count of bases not matched to a gene: 4. CDR3 bases: TGTGCCAGCAGTTTTCATGCGGGGGGCACAGATACGCAGTATTTT. Translated, it gives CASSFHAGGTDTQYF.

This clonotype has just a few counts. This chain links TRBV20-1 with TRBJ2-6, with D unresolved. The CDR3 is 16 residues long. Germline V gene sequence: CDR1 DFQATT, CDR2 SNEGSKA (reference sequence). V was clipped by 5 bases and J by 1 base, with 15 bases between them. In DNA, the CDR3 is TGCAGTGCTGGCGGCCTAGGTGGGTCTGGGGCCAACGTCCTGACTTTC. Translating gives CSAGGLGGSGANVLTF.

The chain couples TRBV7-2 to TRBJ2-1; D is uncertain. This CDR3 is 14 amino acids long. Trimming removed 0 bases at V and 8 bases at J, with 11 bases between. Looked up from germline, CDR1 is SGHTA and CDR2 is FQGNSA. The CDR3 protein is CASSLAVSSDEQFF. The CDR3 nucleotides are TGTGCCAGCAGCTTAGCGGTTAGCTCAGATGAGCAGTTCTTC.

This chain joins TRBV4-3 and TRBJ2-7; the match to TRBD1 covers 7 bases. The germline V gene encodes CDR1 LGHNA and CDR2 YSLEER. V dropped 4 bases and J dropped 1; count of bases not matched to a gene: 16. CDR3 length equals 18 residues. The CDR3 DNA sequence: TGCGCCAGCAGCCGACGGGTAATAGGGGGCGACGGTTCCTACGAGCAGTACTTC. Its translation is CASSRRVIGGDGSYEQYF.

The gene calls are TRBV20-1 and TRBJ2-3; 12 bases are a match to TRBD2. Trimming removed 0 bases from V and 2 bases from J; junction bases left unmatched: 6. The CDR3 extends over 17 amino acids. CDR1 and CDR2 from the germline V gene are DFQATT and SNEGSKA (reference sequence). The CDR3 here is CSARDWRLAGVTDTQYF. Written as DNA, the CDR3 is TGCAGTGCTAGAGATTGGAGACTAGCGGGAGTCACAGATACGCAGTATTTT.

The chain recombines TRBV10-1 with TRBJ2-2; the D gene is possibly TRBD2 (5 bases). Trimming removed 5 bases at V and 3 bases at J, with 10 bases between. CDR1 WNHNN and CDR2 SYGVQD come from the germline V gene (reference sequence). CDR3 length: 14 residues. The CDR3 nucleotides read TGCGCCAGCAGTCCCCTAGCTGACACCGGGGAGCTGTTTTTT. Amino acids: CASSPLADTGELFF.